This T cell receptor beta chain comes out of a study of Ad26.COV2.S vaccination and SARS-CoV-2 variants. On the study more broadly: Donor joined the COV1001 Ad26.COV2.S trial arm. The authors gave Ad26.COV2.S intramuscularly, either once or twice 56 days apart. Whole-study findings and limits: Reports say spike-specific CD8+ and CD4+ T cell responses covered substantial breadth after vaccination.

On this clone itself: The antigen remains undetermined.

Libraries were prepared by immunoSEQ multiplex PCR; TCRdb keeps only in-frame clonotypes and omits some of them. Found here are 350,000 to 450,000 clones, about nine tenths of them singletons; the top ten hold around 2%. Treatment here: 19 received Ad26.COV2.S at low or high dose, single or two shots; five or six received placebo; per-sample allocation not given. Day 63 after the first injection of vaccine or placebo was the sampling time. The donor was a Boston adult aged 18-55 years. The CDR3 is 14 amino acids. The sample was peripheral blood, taken in a trial of Ad26.COV2.S vaccine versus placebo. This chain links TRBV21-1 with TRBJ2-7. TRBV21-1 is designated a pseudogene. The sequence came from a person between 18 and 65 years old who received the Ad26.COV2.S COVID-19 vaccine or a placebo. CDR3 amino acids: CASRRGGQIYEQYF. In DNA, the CDR3 is TGTGCCAGCAGAAGGGGGGGACAGATCTACGAGCAGTACTTC.